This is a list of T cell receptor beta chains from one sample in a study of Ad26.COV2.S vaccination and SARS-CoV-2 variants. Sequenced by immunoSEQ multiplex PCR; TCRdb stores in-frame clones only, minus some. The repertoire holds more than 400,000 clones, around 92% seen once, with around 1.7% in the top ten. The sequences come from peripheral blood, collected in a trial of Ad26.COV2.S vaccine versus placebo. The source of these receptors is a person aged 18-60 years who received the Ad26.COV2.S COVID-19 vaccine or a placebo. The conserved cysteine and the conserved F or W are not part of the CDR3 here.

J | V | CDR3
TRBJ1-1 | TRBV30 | AWSGGQGQGTEAF
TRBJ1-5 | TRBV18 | ASSEQGMRNQPQH
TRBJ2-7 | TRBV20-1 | SARDNIRQY
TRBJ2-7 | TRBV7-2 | ASGPGTSGARRH
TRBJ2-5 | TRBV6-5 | ASSPPGTETQY
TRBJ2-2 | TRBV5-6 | ASSLVVDRGTGELF
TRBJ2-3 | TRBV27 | ASSSGLGTDTQY
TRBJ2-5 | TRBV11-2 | ASSLRGLAIGETQY
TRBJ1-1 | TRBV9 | ASSVEKNTEAF
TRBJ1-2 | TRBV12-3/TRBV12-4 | ASSFGGPYGYT
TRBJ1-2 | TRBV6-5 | ASSLNAQGSYGYT
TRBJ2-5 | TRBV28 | ASRPYHPAVFTETQY
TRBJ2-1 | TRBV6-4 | ASSEQDYNEQF
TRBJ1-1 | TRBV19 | ASGQAPNTEAF
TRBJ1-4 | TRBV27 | ASSSRTGRLEKLF
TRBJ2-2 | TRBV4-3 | ASSHLRVFRTGELF
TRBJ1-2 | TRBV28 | ASSPGTSDTNYGYT
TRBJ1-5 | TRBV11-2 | ASSYGQGNQPQH
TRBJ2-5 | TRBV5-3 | ARSLPGVEETQY
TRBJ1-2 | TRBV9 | ASSGVGLGGYT
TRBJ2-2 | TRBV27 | ASSYGGPTGELF
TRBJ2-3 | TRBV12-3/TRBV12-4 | ASSFSSDTQY
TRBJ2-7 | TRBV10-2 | ASSGSGVTTYEQY
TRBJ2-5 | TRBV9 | ASSPTSGVVETQY
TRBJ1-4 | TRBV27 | ASSSRPRGRNEKLF
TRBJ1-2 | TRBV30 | AWSGPRTGDYGYT
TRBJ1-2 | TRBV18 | ASSPLLSYGYT
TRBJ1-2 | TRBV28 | ASTYRVRLGFDYGYT
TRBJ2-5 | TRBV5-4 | ASSLLWLAGAAGTQY
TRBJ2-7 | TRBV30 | AWSVGLAYEQY
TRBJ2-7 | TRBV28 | ASSRRTGSYEQY
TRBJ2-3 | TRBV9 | ASSRTPGDIGGGTDTQY
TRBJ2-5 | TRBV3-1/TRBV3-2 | ASSRGGPQETQY